Shown below are 13 T cell receptor beta chains from a single sample sequenced in a study of CD8+CD57+ T cells in acquired aplastic anemia. Investigators profiled TCR beta VDJ and CDR3 from genomic DNA template. TCRdb redid the calling of the reads with MiXCR, one entry per CDR3 protein. The table lists around 200,000 distinct CDR3 sequences, 48% of them singletons. Before being chosen for sequencing, patients had shown CD8+CD57+ cell expansion by flow cytometry. Material: sorted CD4+, CD8+, or CD8+CD57+ T cells (not recorded which) from PBMCs. The receptors derive from a human donor with aplastic anemia.

The rearrangement uses TRBV15 and TRBJ2-5; perhaps TRBD1 as D (5 bases). Germline V lookup: CDR1 LNHNV, CDR2 YYDKDF (reference sequence). This CDR3 is 13 amino acids long. Trimming shortened V by 7 bases and J by 2 bases, and 11 bases separated the two germline ends. This chain's CDR3 is CATTRDRQETQYF. Written as DNA, the CDR3 is TGTGCCACCACGAGAGACAGACAAGAGACCCAGTACTTC.

This clonotype was seen repeatedly, ten times or more. The rearrangement links TRBV7-3 to TRBJ1-2; 8 nucleotides line up with TRBD1. Trimming cost V 5 bases and J 6 bases; bases outside gene matches: 8. Germline lookup yields CDR1 SGHTA and CDR2 FQGTGA. The CDR3 extends over 14 amino acids. CDR3 bases: TGTGCCAGCAGCCCCGGACAGGGTAGTGATGGCTACACCTTC. This sequence encodes CASSPGQGSDGYTF.

Ten or more counts support this clonotype. The J gene is TRBJ2-3, the V gene TRBV11-2; 10 nucleotides match TRBD1. Germline assignment: CDR1 SGHAT and CDR2 FQNNGV. Trimming at V came to 4 bases and at J to 0 bases, leaving 7 bases not matched to a gene. The CDR3 spans 17 residues. CDR3 coding DNA: TGTGCCAGCAGCTCTGACAGGGGGCCCCATAGCACAGATACGCAGTATTTT. Protein sequence: CASSSDRGPHSTDTQYF.

The J gene is TRBJ2-3, the V gene TRBV11-1; 8 bases map to TRBD2. J was trimmed by 2 bases and V by 4 bases; bases with no gene match: 5. Germline CDR1 reads SGHAT; CDR2 reads FQDESV (reference sequence). The CDR3 has 15 amino acids. CDR3 region: CASSSGGAITDTQYF. CDR3 DNA: TGTGCCAGCAGCTCCGGGGGGGCCATCACAGATACGCAGTATTTT.

On this clonotype itself: At one of its ends the junction is not consistent with the germline gene, which may arise from a read error. The chain employs TRBV24-1 and TRBJ1-1; D unresolved. Germline loops: CDR1 KGHDR, CDR2 SFDVKD. CDR3 length: 14 residues. The CDR3 is CATSGDGMNTEAFF. CDR3 sequence (DNA): TGTGCCACCAGTGGGGATGGTATGAACACTGAAGCCTTCTTT.

Points on this clonotype: A clone one base away is much larger, so this may be a read error. The rearrangement joins TRBV6-5 to TRBJ2-2; weak D call: TRBD1 (5 bases). Germline lookup yields CDR1 MNHEY and CDR2 SVGAGI. V lost 2 bases and J lost 7, with 8 bases in between. CDR3 size: 13 residues. CDR3 bases: TGTGCCAGCAGTTACGGGGCTGACGGGGAGCTGTTTTTT. Encoded protein: CASSYGADGELFF.

This clonotype was recorded once. The rearrangement links TRBV5-1 to TRBJ1-6; 9 nucleotides align to TRBD1. The CDR3 has 15 residues. V was clipped by 4 bases and J by 5 bases; unmatched bases: 4. Germline V lookup: CDR1 SGHRS, CDR2 YFSETQ. CDR3 in DNA: TGCGCCAGCAGCCCACGGGACAGGGATAATTCACCCCTCCACTTT. Its translation: CASSPRDRDNSPLHF.

This clonotype occurred many times. The chain combines TRBV7-9 with TRBJ1-3; 7 nucleotides line up with TRBD1. Germline V lookup: CDR1 SEHNR, CDR2 FQNEAQ (reference sequence). The CDR3 has 16 residues. Germline trimming cut 5 bases from V and 4 bases from J; bases unmatched to any gene: 11. The CDR3 DNA reads TGTGCCAGCAGCCTTTGGCGGCAGGGGGTGGGAAACACCATATATTTT. It is translated as CASSLWRQGVGNTIYF. The full variable domain, completed using reference TRBV7-9 and TRBJ1-3, is DTGVSQNPRHKITKRGQNVTFRCDPISEHNRLYWYRQTLGQGPEFLTYFQNEAQLEKSRLLSDRFSAERPKGSFSTLEIQRTEQGDSAMYLCASSLWRQGVGNTIYFGEGSWLTVV.

With regard to this clonotype: This may arise from a read error, as a much more abundant clone is one base away. The V gene is TRBV5-1, the J gene TRBJ1-3; tentatively, D is TRBD1 (5 bases). CDR3 length equals 15 residues. Germline V gene lookup returns CDR1 SGHRS and CDR2 YFSETQ. The CDR3 spells CASSSQGNSGNTICF. For the CDR3, the DNA is TGCGCCAGCAGTTCCCAGGGCAACTCTGGAAACACCATATGTTTT.

This clonotype has at least ten counts. The V gene is TRBV6-4, the J gene TRBJ1-1; D gene unclear. Germline values: CDR1 MRHNA, CDR2 SNTAGT. The germline V and J ends were trimmed by 6 bases and 1 base, with 9 bases remaining between them. There are 13 residues in the CDR3. The CDR3 reads CASRVKGNTEAFF. In nucleotides, the CDR3 is TGTGCCAGCAGGGTAAAAGGGAACACTGAAGCTTTCTTT.

Ten or more counts support this clonotype. The chain is built from TRBV6-1 and TRBJ1-6, with 10 bases aligning to TRBD1. The germline V gene has CDR1 MNHNS and CDR2 SASEGT. V gave up 4 bases and J gave up 9 bases; unmatched junction bases: 15. The CDR3 runs to 18 residues. CDR3 DNA: TGTGCCAGCAGTGGGAGCTCGGGGACAGGGGTTTTCGGTTCACCCCTCCACTTT. This gives the protein CASSGSSGTGVFGSPLHF.

The chain carries TRBV20-1 and TRBJ1-1; tentatively, D is TRBD1 (5 bases). The germline CDR1 and CDR2 sequences are DFQATT and SNEGSKA (reference sequence). The CDR3 is 15 residues long. The ends were cut back, 6 bases at V and 1 base at J, with 18 bases in the middle. CDR3 in amino acids: CSAPRDSPRNTEAFF. In DNA, the CDR3 is TGCAGTGCCCCTCGGGACTCCCCAAGGAACACTGAAGCTTTCTTT.

This clonotype was recorded at least ten times. This chain links TRBV9 with TRBJ1-2; possible D gene TRBD1, 6 bases. The CDR3 loop spans 11 amino acids. V lost 2 bases, J lost 12 bases, and 11 bases lay in between. Germline V gene data show CDR1 as SGDLS and CDR2 as YYNGEE. CDR3: CASSVSGADTF. In DNA form, the CDR3 reads TGTGCCAGCAGCGTTTCAGGGGCGGACACCTTC.